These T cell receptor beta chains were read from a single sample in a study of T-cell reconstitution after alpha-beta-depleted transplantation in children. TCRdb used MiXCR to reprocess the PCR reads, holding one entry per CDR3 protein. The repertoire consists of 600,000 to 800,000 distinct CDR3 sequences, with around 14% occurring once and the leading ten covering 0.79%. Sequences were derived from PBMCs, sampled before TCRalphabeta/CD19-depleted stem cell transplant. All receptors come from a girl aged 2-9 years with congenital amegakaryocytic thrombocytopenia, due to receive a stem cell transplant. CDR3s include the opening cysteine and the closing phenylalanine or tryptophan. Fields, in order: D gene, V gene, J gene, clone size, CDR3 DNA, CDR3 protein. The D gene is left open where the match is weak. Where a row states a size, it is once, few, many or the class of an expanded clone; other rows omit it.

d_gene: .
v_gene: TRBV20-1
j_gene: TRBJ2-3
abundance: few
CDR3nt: TGCAGTGCGCCTCATGGACCCACCCTAAGTACGCAGTATTTT
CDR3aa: CSAPHGPTLSTQYF

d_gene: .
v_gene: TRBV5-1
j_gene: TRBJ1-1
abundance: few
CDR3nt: TGCGCCAGCAGCTTGGAAGGCGACCGAATAGGGGAAGCTTTCTTT
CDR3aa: CASSLEGDRIGEAFF

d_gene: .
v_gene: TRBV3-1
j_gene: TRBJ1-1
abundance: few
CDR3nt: TGTGCCAGCAGCCAAGATGTCACAGGCGCCACTGAAGCTTTCTTT
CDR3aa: CASSQDVTGATEAFF

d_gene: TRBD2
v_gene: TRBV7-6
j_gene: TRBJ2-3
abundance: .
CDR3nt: TGTGCCAGCAGCTTATCGCCTAGCGGGGTGATTCACACAGATACGCAGTATTTT
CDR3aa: CASSLSPSGVIHTDTQYF

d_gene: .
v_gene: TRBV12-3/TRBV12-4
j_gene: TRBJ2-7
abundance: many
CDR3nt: TGTGCCAGCAGTTTTGGACGCGAAGGTAACGAGCAGTACTTC
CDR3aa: CASSFGREGNEQYF

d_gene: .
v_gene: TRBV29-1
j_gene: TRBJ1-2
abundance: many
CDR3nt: TGCAGCGTTGAGGGCAGGTCAACTAACTATGGCTACACCTTC
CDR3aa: CSVEGRSTNYGYTF

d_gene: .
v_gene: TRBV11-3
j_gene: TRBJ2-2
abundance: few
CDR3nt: TGTGCCAGCAGCTTAGGGGCTACTCCCGACACCGGGGAGCTGTTTTTT
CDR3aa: CASSLGATPDTGELFF

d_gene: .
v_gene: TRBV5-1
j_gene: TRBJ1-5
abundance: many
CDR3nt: TGCGCCAGCAGCGCCCTACCCAGGCAGCCCCAGCATTTT
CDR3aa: CASSALPRQPQHF

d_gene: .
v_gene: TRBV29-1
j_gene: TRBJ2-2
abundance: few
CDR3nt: TGCAGCGCGGACAGGGAGGGGACCGGGGAGCTGTTTTTT
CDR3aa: CSADREGTGELFF

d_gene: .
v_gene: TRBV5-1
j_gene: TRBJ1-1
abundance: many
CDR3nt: TGCGCCAGCAGCTCGGACAGCTACACTGAAGCTTTCTTT
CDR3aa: CASSSDSYTEAFF

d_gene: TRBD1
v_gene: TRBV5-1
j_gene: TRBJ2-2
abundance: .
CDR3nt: TGCGCCAGCAGCCCCCCTTCCCCGGGACAGGGAGCTTTCGGGGAGCTGTTTTTT
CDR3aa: CASSPPSPGQGAFGELFF

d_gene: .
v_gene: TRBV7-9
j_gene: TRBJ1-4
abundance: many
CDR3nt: TGTGCCAGCAGCCGGGGGTATGAAAAACTGTTTTTT
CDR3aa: CASSRGYEKLFF

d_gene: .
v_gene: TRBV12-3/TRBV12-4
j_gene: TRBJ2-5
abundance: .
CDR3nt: TGTGCCAGCATGTCCCGCGGGATTTCAGAGACCCAGTACTTC
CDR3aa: CASMSRGISETQYF

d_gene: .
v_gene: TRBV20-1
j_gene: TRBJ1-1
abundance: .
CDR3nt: TGCAGTGCTACCACGGTGGAGGGTGTGGCTTTCTTT
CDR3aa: CSATTVEGVAFF

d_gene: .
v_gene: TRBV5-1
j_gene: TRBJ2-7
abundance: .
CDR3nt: TGCGCCAGCAGCTCGCAGAAGGGGACCTACGAGCAGTACTTC
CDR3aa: CASSSQKGTYEQYF

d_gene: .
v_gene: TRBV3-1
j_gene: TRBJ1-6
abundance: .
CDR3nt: TGTGCCAGCAGCTCACGACAAGGCCTGAAATTT
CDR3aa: CASSSRQGLKF

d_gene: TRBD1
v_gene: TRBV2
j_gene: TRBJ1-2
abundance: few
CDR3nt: TGTGCCAGCGGAGTCAGGGGGGACTATGGCTACACCTTC
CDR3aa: CASGVRGDYGYTF

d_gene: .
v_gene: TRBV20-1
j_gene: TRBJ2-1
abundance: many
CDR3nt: TGCAGTGCTCACCTTTTCCGGGGAAATGAGCAGTTCTTC
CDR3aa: CSAHLFRGNEQFF

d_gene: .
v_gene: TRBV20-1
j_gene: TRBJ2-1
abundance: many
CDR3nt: TGCAGTGCTAGAGCGGGGCGGAGCCCCTACAATGAGCAGTTCTTC
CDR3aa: CSARAGRSPYNEQFF

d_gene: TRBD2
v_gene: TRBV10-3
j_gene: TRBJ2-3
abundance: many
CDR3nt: TGTGCCATCAGTGAGGGTAGCGGGAGCACAGATACGCAGTATTTT
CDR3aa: CAISEGSGSTDTQYF

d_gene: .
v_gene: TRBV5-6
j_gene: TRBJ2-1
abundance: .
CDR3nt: TGTGCCAGCAGCTTCACCGGGACTTCTTCCTACAATGAGCAGTTCTTC
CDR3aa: CASSFTGTSSYNEQFF

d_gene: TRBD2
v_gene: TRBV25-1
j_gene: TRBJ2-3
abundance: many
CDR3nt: TGTGCCAGCAGCCTTACCGGGACTAGCTACACCGACACAGATACGCAGTATTTT
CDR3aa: CASSLTGTSYTDTDTQYF

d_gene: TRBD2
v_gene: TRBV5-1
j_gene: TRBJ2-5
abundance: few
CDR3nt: TGCGCCAGCAGCGCCGGGCTAGCGGAACAAGAGACCCAGTACTTC
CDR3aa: CASSAGLAEQETQYF

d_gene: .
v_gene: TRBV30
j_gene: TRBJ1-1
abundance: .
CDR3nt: TGTGCCTGGAGTGTAAATATCAACACTGAAGCTTTCTTT
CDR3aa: CAWSVNINTEAFF

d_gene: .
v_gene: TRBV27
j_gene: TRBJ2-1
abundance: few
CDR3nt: TGTGCCAGCCGGGGGCTAGCGGAGATGAATGAGCAGTTCTTC
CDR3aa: CASRGLAEMNEQFF

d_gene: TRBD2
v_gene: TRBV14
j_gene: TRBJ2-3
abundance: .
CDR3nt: TGTGCCAGCAGCCCAAGTTGGCCTAGCGGAGGTTCAGATACGCAGTATTTT
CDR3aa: CASSPSWPSGGSDTQYF

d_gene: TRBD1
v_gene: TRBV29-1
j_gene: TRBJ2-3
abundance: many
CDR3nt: TGCAGCGTTGATACGGACAGGACGCAGTATTTT
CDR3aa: CSVDTDRTQYF

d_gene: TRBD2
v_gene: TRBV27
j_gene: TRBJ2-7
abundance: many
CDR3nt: TGTGCCAGCAGTCTCCAGAGCCCTTCTAGCGGGAGCTACGAGCAGTACTTC
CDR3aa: CASSLQSPSSGSYEQYF

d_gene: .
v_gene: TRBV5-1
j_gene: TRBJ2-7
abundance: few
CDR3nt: TGCGCCAGCAGCCCTGGGGACACCCCGCGAAGGGAGTACTTC
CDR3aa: CASSPGDTPRREYF

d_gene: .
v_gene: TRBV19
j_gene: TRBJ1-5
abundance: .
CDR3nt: TGTGCCAGTAGTATTAGCGGGACAACCTATAGCAATCAGCCCCAGCATTTT
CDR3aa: CASSISGTTYSNQPQHF

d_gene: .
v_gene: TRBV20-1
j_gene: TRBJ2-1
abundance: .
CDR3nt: TGCAGTGCTAGAGTTCGGGAGTCGGATAATGAGCAGTTCTTC
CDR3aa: CSARVRESDNEQFF

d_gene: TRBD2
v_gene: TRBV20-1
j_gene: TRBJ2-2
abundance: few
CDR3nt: TGCAGTGCTAGAGCTAGCGGGAGAGTCACGGCCGGGGAGCTGTTTTTT
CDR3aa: CSARASGRVTAGELFF

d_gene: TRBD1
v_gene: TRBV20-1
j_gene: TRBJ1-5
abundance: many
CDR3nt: TGCAGTGCTAGAATCGGCCCAGGGGGAAATCAGCCCCAGCATTTT
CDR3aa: CSARIGPGGNQPQHF

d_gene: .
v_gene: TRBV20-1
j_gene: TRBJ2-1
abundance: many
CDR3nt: TGCAGTGCTAGCCCGACTAGGAGGGCCTACAATGAGCAGTTCTTC
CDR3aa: CSASPTRRAYNEQFF

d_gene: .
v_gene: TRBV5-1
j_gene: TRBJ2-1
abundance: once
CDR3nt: TGCGCCAGCAGCTTGCATCAGCGTAGGGCCAATGAGCAGTTCTTC
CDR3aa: CASSLHQRRANEQFF

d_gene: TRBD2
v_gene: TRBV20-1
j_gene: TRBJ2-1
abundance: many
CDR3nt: TGCAGTGCTAGGAGCGGGAGGGCATCGGATGAGCAGTTCTTC
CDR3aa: CSARSGRASDEQFF

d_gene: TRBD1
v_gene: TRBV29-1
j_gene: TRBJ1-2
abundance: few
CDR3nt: TGCAGCGTTGCGGGACAGGGGGCGCGTGGCTACACCTTC
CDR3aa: CSVAGQGARGYTF

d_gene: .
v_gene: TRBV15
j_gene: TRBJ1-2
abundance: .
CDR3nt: TGTGCCACCAGCCAGAGTCTGGGGGCACTCGTCGAAGGCTACACCTTC
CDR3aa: CATSQSLGALVEGYTF

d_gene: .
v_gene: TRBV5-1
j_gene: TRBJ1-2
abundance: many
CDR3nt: TGCGCCAGCAGCCCTGCGATGGACAGATATTATGGCTACACCTTC
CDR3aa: CASSPAMDRYYGYTF

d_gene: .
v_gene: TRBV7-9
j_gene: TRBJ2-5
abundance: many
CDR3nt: TGTGCCAGCAGCTTAGCGTTGACAGACCAAGAGACCCAGTACTTC
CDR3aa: CASSLALTDQETQYF

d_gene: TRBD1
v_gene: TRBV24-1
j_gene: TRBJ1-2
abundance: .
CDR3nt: TGTGCCACCAGTGGGGGACAGGCCTATGGCTACACCTTC
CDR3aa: CATSGGQAYGYTF

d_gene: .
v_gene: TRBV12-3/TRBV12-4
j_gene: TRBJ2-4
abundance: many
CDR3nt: TGTGCCAGCAGTTTACTGGGGCCAGCCATAGCCAAAAACATTCAGTACTTC
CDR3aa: CASSLLGPAIAKNIQYF

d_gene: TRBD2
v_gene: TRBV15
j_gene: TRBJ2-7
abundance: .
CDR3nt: TGTGCCACCAGCAGACTAGCGGGAGGTGTGATGTACTTC
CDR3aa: CATSRLAGGVMYF

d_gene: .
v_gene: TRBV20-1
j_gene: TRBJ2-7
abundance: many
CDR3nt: TGCAGTGCTAGTGAGGGGGGGGCGTACGAGCAGTACTTC
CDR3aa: CSASEGGAYEQYF

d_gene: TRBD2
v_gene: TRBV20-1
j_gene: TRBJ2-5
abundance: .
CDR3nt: TGCAGTGCTCGTAGCGGGATACTCCAAGAGACCCAGTACTTC
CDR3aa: CSARSGILQETQYF

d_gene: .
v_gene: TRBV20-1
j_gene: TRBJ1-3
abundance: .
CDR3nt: TGCAGTGCTAGGAACCTTTCGGACACCATATATTTT
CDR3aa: CSARNLSDTIYF